This T cell receptor (beta chain) was found in a study of blood T cell repertoires in COVID-19. In the study overall: Donors in the United States, Italy and Spain gave samples during acute or convalescent COVID-19.

Repertoires were generated with immunoSEQ multiplex PCR, while TCRdb's copy carries only in-frame clones and drops some. Of some 260,000 clones listed, about 68% were seen once; the top ten hold about 3.1%. Germline V lookup: CDR1 MDHEN, CDR2 SYDVKM. The CDR3 sequence is 15 residues long. Losses at the gene ends were 6 bases for V and 10 bases for J; bases not matched to a gene: 17. Sequencing used peripheral blood. This TCR derives from an elderly woman with acute or convalescent COVID-19. The chain carries TRBV28 and TRBJ1-2; 7 nucleotides line up with TRBD1. CDR3 DNA sequence: TGTGCCAGCAGCAATCCCCCTTGGAGGGGGCAAGCCTACACCTTC. Protein sequence: CASSNPPWRGQAYTF.